One and the same sample provided the 21 T cell receptor beta chains below, sequenced in a study of control samples from healthy donors and cancer patients. TCRdb keeps only in-frame clones here, not all; method: immunoSEQ multiplex PCR. The sample contains 140,000 to 150,000 clones, 80% to 95% of which appear only once. The sequenced sample consisted of blood. These receptors originate from a man between 18 and 35 years old in good health.

This chain connects TRBV5-5 to TRBJ1-1; 7 bases fit TRBD1. V gave up 4 bases and J gave up 3 bases; unmatched junction bases: 15. The germline V gene has CDR1 SGHKS and CDR2 YYEKEE (reference sequence). The CDR3 loop spans 17 amino acids. The CDR3 bases are TGTGCCAGCAGCGATACGGGACAGCGTCCCGTGGACACTGAAGCTTTCTTT. It encodes CASSDTGQRPVDTEAFF. The variable domain in full, with the rest retrieved from reference TRBV5-5 and TRBJ1-1, is DAGVTQSPTHLIKTRGQQVTLRCSPISGHKSVSWYQQVLGQGPQFIFQYYEKEERGRGNFPDRFSARQFPNYSSELNVNALLLGDSALYLCASSDTGQRPVDTEAFFGQGTRLTVV.

Only one count was recorded for this clone. V gene TRBV30 combines with J gene TRBJ2-7, with 8 bases identical to TRBD1. The CDR3 length is 14 residues. V dropped 0 bases and J dropped 2; count of bases not matched to a gene: 3. Germline CDR1 and CDR2: GTSNPN and SVGIG (reference sequence). CDR3 coding DNA: TGTGCCTGGAGTGTTGACAGGGGCCCCTACGAGCAGTACTTC. Its protein is CAWSVDRGPYEQYF.

The J gene is TRBJ1-1, the V gene TRBV19; possible D gene TRBD1, 5 bases. The ends were cut back, 5 bases at V and 1 base at J, with 14 bases in the middle. Germline V CDR1 and CDR2: LNHDA, SQIVND (reference sequence). This CDR3 is 15 amino acids long. The chain's CDR3 is CASSRVRGTNTEAFF. Here the CDR3 DNA reads TGTGCCAGTAGTCGAGTGAGAGGGACGAACACTGAAGCTTTCTTT.

This rearrangement joins TRBV5-4 to TRBJ1-1; no reliable D call. Looked up from germline, CDR1 is SGHNT and CDR2 is YYREEE (reference sequence). Trimming pared 2 bases from V and 0 bases from J, leaving 8 bases between. The length of the CDR3 is 14 residues. CDR3 coding DNA: TGTGCCAGCAGCTTCGGGGAGTTGAACACTGAAGCTTTCTTT. Translated: CASSFGELNTEAFF.

V gene TRBV6-5 combines with J gene TRBJ1-4, with a weak D call TRBD1 (5 bases). V lost 0 bases and J lost 8, with 16 bases in between. From germline, CDR1 is MNHEY and CDR2 SVGAGI. The CDR3 totals 16 residues. CDR3 sequence reads: CASSYSRTRVGEKLFF. The CDR3 DNA follows: TGTGCCAGCAGTTACTCGCGGACAAGGGTTGGGGAAAAACTGTTTTTT.

CDR3 in DNA: TGCGCCAGCAGCTCGGCCTGGGGTGGAATTCCCTACGAGCAGTACTTC. It yields the protein CASSSAWGGIPYEQYF. The chain combines TRBV5-1 with TRBJ2-7; D gene unclear. This CDR3 is 16 amino acids long. Germline-derived CDR1 and CDR2 are SGHRS and YFSETQ. Trimming removed 3 bases at V and 2 bases at J, with 18 bases between.

The rearrangement links TRBV7-3 to TRBJ1-2; D may be TRBD1 (5 bases). The CDR3 is made up of 15 amino acids. CDR1 is SGHTA and CDR2 is FQGTGA in the germline V gene. Between the trimmed V and J ends, which lost 5 bases and 3 bases, there was a span of 16 bases. CDR3 sequence: CASSLPTESYYGYTF. For the CDR3, the DNA is TGTGCCAGCAGCCTTCCGACAGAATCCTACTATGGCTACACCTTC.

The genes are TRBV19 and TRBJ2-7; D is ambiguous. Trimming pared 1 base from V and 1 base from J, leaving 14 bases between. This CDR3 has 16 residues. Germline CDR1 LNHDA, CDR2 SQIVND (reference sequence). The CDR3 DNA is TGTGCCAGTAGTATAGGTGCGTCACCTTCATCCTACGAGCAGTACTTC. It yields the protein CASSIGASPSSYEQYF.

Here the CDR3 DNA reads TGTGCCAGCAGCTTACTTACAGGGGCCGCTGAAGCTTTCTTT. Its protein product is CASSLLTGAAEAFF. The chain couples TRBV5-6 to TRBJ1-1; 7 nucleotides match TRBD1. V lost 2 bases to trimming and J lost 6 bases; unmatched junction nucleotides: 7. Germline V gene data show CDR1 as SGHDT and CDR2 as YYEEEE. The CDR3 sequence is 14 residues long. Full variable domain (rest looked up from reference TRBV5-6 and TRBJ1-1): DAGVTQSPTHLIKTRGQQVTLRCSPKSGHDTVSWYQQALGQGPQFIFQYYEEEERQRGNFPDRFSGHQFPNYSSELNVNALLLGDSALYLCASSLLTGAAEAFFGQGTRLTVV.

V is TRBV18 and J is TRBJ1-1; D gene unclear. The CDR3 totals 13 residues. Germline values: CDR1 KGHSH, CDR2 LQKENI. V was shortened by 3 bases and J by 3 bases, with 8 bases between the two germline ends. Written as DNA, the CDR3 is TGTGCCAGCTCACCGCGGGCGGACACTGAAGCTTTCTTT. This sequence encodes CASSPRADTEAFF. Filled out from reference TRBV18 and TRBJ1-1, the complete variable domain reads NAGVMQNPRHLVRRRGQEARLRCSPMKGHSHVYWYRQLPEEGLKFMVYLQKENIIDESGMPKERFSAEFPKEGPSILRIQQVVRGDSAAYFCASSPRADTEAFFGQGTRLTVV.

This sequence joins TRBV2 and TRBJ2-7; the D is unclear. Deletions cut 6 bases from V and 3 bases from J, with 9 bases between. This CDR3 is built from 12 residues. Germline CDR1 is SNHLY and CDR2 is FYNNEI. CDR3 region: CASRSQGYEQYF. DNA for the CDR3: TGTGCCAGCAGGTCACAAGGCTACGAGCAGTACTTC.

The gene calls are TRBV10-1 and TRBJ2-7; no clear D. Per germline, CDR1 WNHNN and CDR2 SYGVQD (reference sequence). CDR3 size: 14 residues. Trimming took 0 bases from V and 5 from J, leaving 11 bases between them. CDR3 sequence: CASSESRGFDEQYF. In DNA, the CDR3 is TGCGCCAGCAGTGAGTCGAGAGGATTCGACGAGCAGTACTTC.

The chain links TRBV3-1 (or the pseudogene TRBV3-2) to TRBJ2-2; D possibly corresponds to TRBD2 (5 bases). The V end lost 0 bases, the J end lost 8 bases, and 7 bases lay between the germline ends. Germline V gives CDR1 LGHDT, CDR2 YNNKEL (reference sequence). The CDR3 extends over 13 amino acids. The CDR3 reads CASSQDGVGELFF. CDR3 nucleotides: TGTGCCAGCAGCCAAGACGGGGTGGGGGAGCTGTTTTTT.

This chain joins TRBV10-3 and TRBJ1-2; D is uncertain. The V gene lost 0 bases and the J gene lost 2 bases, with 7 bases spanning the gap. Germline loops: CDR1 ENHRY, CDR2 SYGVKD. The CDR3 runs 14 residues. CDR3 loop: CAISESGANYGYTF. The CDR3 region has the DNA TGTGCCATCAGTGAGTCAGGCGCCAACTATGGCTACACCTTC.

The chain couples TRBV7-9 to TRBJ1-1; 7 nucleotides match TRBD1. The CDR3 loop spans 15 amino acids. Unmatched junction bases numbered 4, after V lost 3 bases and J lost 0 bases. Germline values: CDR1 SEHNR, CDR2 FQNEAQ (reference sequence). The CDR3 DNA sequence: TGTGCCAGCAGCTTGGGGGACAGCGTGAACACTGAAGCTTTCTTT. Its protein is CASSLGDSVNTEAFF.

The gene calls are TRBV30 and TRBJ2-5; no firm D call. The CDR3 spans 11 residues. V shed 0 bases and J shed 5 bases, with 4 bases lying between them. Germline CDR1 is GTSNPN and CDR2 is SVGIG (reference sequence). The CDR3 region is CAWSVRETQYF. The CDR3 bases are TGTGCCTGGAGTGTACGTGAGACCCAGTACTTC. Combining the CDR3 with reference TRBV30 and TRBJ2-5 gives the whole variable domain SQTIHQWPATLVQPVGSPLSLECTVEGTSNPNLYWYRQAAGRGLQLLFYSVGIGQISSEVPQNLSASRPQDRQFILSSKKLLLSDSGFYLCAWSVRETQYFGPGTRLLVL.

The rearrangement links TRBV7-9 to TRBJ1-5; D gene uncertain. This CDR3 region has 15 residues. V was shortened by 1 base and J by 4 bases, with 11 bases between the two germline ends. Per germline, CDR1 SEHNR and CDR2 FQNEAQ (reference sequence). The CDR3 reads CASSLDAAGNQPQHF. The CDR3 DNA follows: TGTGCCAGCAGCTTAGACGCGGCGGGTAATCAGCCCCAGCATTTT.

J is TRBJ1-2 and V is TRBV28, with D unresolved. Germline lookup yields CDR1 MDHEN and CDR2 SYDVKM. This CDR3 is built from 15 residues. V gave up 5 bases and J gave up 7 bases, with 20 bases separating them. CDR3 coding DNA: TGTGCCAGCAGTCAAGGAGACCCGACCCGCGCTGGCTACACCTTC. This codes for CASSQGDPTRAGYTF.

The V gene is TRBV2, the J gene TRBJ2-1; D call uncertain. This CDR3 comprises 11 residues. Germline V CDR1 and CDR2: SNHLY, FYNNEI. V lost 8 bases and J 0 bases, leaving 2 bases between the germline ends. The CDR3 region has the DNA TGTGCCAGCCGCTCCTACAATGAGCAGTTCTTC. It is translated as CASRSYNEQFF.

This clone appeared a few times. The V and J genes are TRBV6-1 and TRBJ2-7; D call uncertain. Looked up from germline, CDR1 is MNHNS and CDR2 is SASEGT. The CDR3 sequence is 16 residues long. V was shortened by 4 bases and J by 0 bases, with 16 bases between the two germline ends. The CDR3 loop is CASSAEGSPSSYEQYF. The CDR3 region has the DNA TGTGCCAGCAGTGCAGAAGGGTCCCCGAGCTCCTACGAGCAGTACTTC.

The V and J genes are TRBV9 and TRBJ2-1; D gene ambiguous. V lost 2 bases and J lost 6, with 9 bases in between. The CDR3 consists of 13 residues. Germline CDR1 is SGDLS and CDR2 is YYNGEE. CDR3 sequence reads: CASSVPPLNEQFF. CDR3 DNA: TGTGCCAGCAGCGTTCCCCCCCTCAATGAGCAGTTCTTC.